The subject of this entry is one T cell receptor beta chain. Its antigen remains unidentified. This specimen belongs to a study of cytomegalovirus exposure and HLA in healthy donors. The PCR used 60 Vbeta and 13 Jbeta primers. Generated by immunoSEQ multiplex PCR, the TCRdb table keeps only in-frame clones and is missing some. The repertoire consists of about 140,000 clones, with around three quarters occurring once and the leading ten covering nearly 7%. Study results and limitations: Cytomegalovirus association was listed for 164 TCR beta chains.

The CDR3 length is 14 residues. V was trimmed by 7 bases and J by 10 bases, leaving 20 bases between them. CDR1 is MNHEY and CDR2 is SMNVEV in the germline V gene (reference sequence). The clonotype comes from a man aged 35 to 55 in good health and CMV-seropositive. The chain carries TRBV27 and TRBJ2-1, with a weak D call TRBD2 (5 bases). The sample comprised PBMCs. CDR3 protein: CASTAGLDSREQFF. CDR3 coding DNA: TGTGCCAGCACCGCTGGTTTGGACTCAAGGGAGCAGTTCTTC.